This paragraph covers one TCR beta chain sequence. TCRdb reprocessed the 10x single-cell sequencing reads, with one entry per CDR3 protein and no DNA. In total, the table holds roughly 1,000 distinct CDR3 sequences. The data derive from a study of CD8 T cells in cerebrospinal fluid in Alzheimer's disease. Every participant was in good physical condition without acute infectious disease. Germline values: CDR1 LNHDA, CDR2 SQIVND (reference sequence). The CDR3 is made up of 16 amino acids. The gene calls are TRBV19 and TRBJ1-6; checking the TCRdb D call of TRBD1 is not possible without DNA. This TCR derives from a human donor with mild cognitive impairment. The sequenced sample was cerebrospinal fluid. This CDR3 reads CASSPPGQGYNSPLHF.